What follows are 27 T cell receptor beta chains derived from one specimen sequenced in a study of CD8 T cells in Susac syndrome. A quantity of about 0.45 to 1 ug RNA underwent reverse transcription using random hexamers. TCRdb analysed the immunoSEQ multiplex PCR reads with MiXCR anew, one entry per CDR3 protein. The data hold roughly 130,000 distinct CDR3 sequences, with roughly 94% observed a single time. The sequenced sample consisted of CD4+ T cells from PBMCs. Source of these receptors: a human donor with multiple sclerosis.

This chain joins TRBV6-2 or TRBV6-3 and TRBJ1-2; 7 bases align to TRBD1. The trim removed 6 bases at V and 2 bases at J, leaving 9 bases unmatched. CDR1 MNHEY and CDR2 SVGEGT come from the germline V gene. The CDR3 runs 15 residues. The CDR3 region is CASRPQTGMNYGYTF. In DNA, the CDR3 is TGTGCCAGCAGACCCCAGACAGGGATGAACTATGGCTACACCTTC.

V gene TRBV2 combines with J gene TRBJ1-1, with D maybe TRBD1 (5 bases). Between the trimmed V and J ends, which lost 4 bases and 1 base, there was a span of 13 bases. The germline V gene has CDR1 SNHLY and CDR2 FYNNEI. This CDR3 comprises 15 residues. The DNA for the CDR3 is TGTGCCAGCAGTGGGTGGGGGAGGAGGAACACTGAAGCTTTCTTT. This sequence encodes CASSGWGRRNTEAFF.

The chain uses TRBV29-1 and TRBJ2-3; perhaps D is TRBD1 or TRBD2 (5 bases each). Germline V gene lookup returns CDR1 SQVTM and CDR2 ANQGSEA. The V gene lost 1 base and the J gene lost 2 bases, with 13 bases spanning the gap. The CDR3 spans 15 residues. The CDR3 sequence is CSVEGGSGHTDTQYF. CDR3 DNA sequence: TGCAGCGTTGAAGGCGGGTCCGGACACACAGATACGCAGTATTTT.

V and J are TRBV3-1 and TRBJ2-3, with TRBD2 as a possible D gene (6 bases). Trimming removed 0 bases from V and 2 bases from J, with 9 bases in between. The germline V gene encodes CDR1 LGHDT and CDR2 YNNKEL (reference sequence). The length of the CDR3 is 15 residues. The CDR3 nucleotides are TGTGCCAGCAGCCAAGAAAGACTAGTCACAGATACGCAGTATTTT. It yields the protein CASSQERLVTDTQYF.

The chain links TRBV18 to TRBJ2-7; tentative D call: TRBD1 (6 bases). Trimming took 1 base from V and 2 from J, leaving 15 bases between them. Germline-derived CDR1 and CDR2 are KGHSH and LQKENI. This CDR3 contains 16 residues. This CDR3 is CASSPRGQTGTYEQYF. CDR3 bases: TGTGCCAGCTCACCACGGGGCCAGACAGGAACCTACGAGCAGTACTTC.

The chain links TRBV27 to TRBJ1-1; D call uncertain. CDR3 length: 13 amino acids. The germline V and J ends were trimmed by 5 bases and 1 base, with 8 bases remaining between them. Germline CDR1 MNHEY, CDR2 SMNVEV (reference sequence). CDR3 nucleotide sequence: TGTGCCAGCAGTACTGAACGGAACACTGAAGCTTTCTTT. It specifies CASSTERNTEAFF.

V gene TRBV7-9 combines with J gene TRBJ1-5; 7 positions agree with TRBD1. Germline CDR1 reads SEHNR; CDR2 reads FQNEAQ (reference sequence). CDR3 length: 14 residues. V trimming: 5 bases; J trimming: 11 bases; junction bases outside the gene matches: 12. The DNA for the CDR3 is TGTGCCAGCAGCCTCGACGAGGGGGCTTGGTCCCAGCATTTT. Translation gives CASSLDEGAWSQHF.

CDR3 nucleotides: TGTGCCAGCAGTTCCCTGGACAGGGAGCGTCGAGAGACCCAGTACTTC. Protein: CASSSLDRERRETQYF. This chain connects TRBV12-3 or TRBV12-4 to TRBJ2-5; 8 nucleotides match TRBD1. The length of the CDR3 is 16 residues. V lost 4 bases, J lost 4 bases, and 11 bases stayed unmatched.

The chain recombines TRBV20-1 with TRBJ1-2; 12 positions agree with TRBD1. The length of the CDR3 is 14 residues. The V segment lost 6 bases and the J segment 6 bases; nucleotides outside the gene matches: 8. CDR1 and CDR2 from the germline V gene are DFQATT and SNEGSKA (reference sequence). The CDR3 protein is CSARDRGLRDGYTF. CDR3 sequence (DNA): TGCAGTGCCCGGGACAGGGGGCTTAGGGATGGCTACACCTTC.

This chain links TRBV18 with TRBJ1-1; 7 positions match TRBD1. Per the germline V gene, CDR1 is KGHSH and CDR2 is LQKENI. The CDR3 contains 15 residues. J was trimmed by 1 base and V by 2 bases; bases with no gene match: 4. This CDR3 reads CASSPIGGWNTEAFF. For the CDR3, the DNA is TGTGCCAGCTCACCAATAGGGGGCTGGAACACTGAAGCTTTCTTT. The full variable domain, rest sourced from reference TRBV18 and TRBJ1-1, is NAGVMQNPRHLVRRRGQEARLRCSPMKGHSHVYWYRQLPEEGLKFMVYLQKENIIDESGMPKERFSAEFPKEGPSILRIQQVVRGDSAAYFCASSPIGGWNTEAFFGQGTRLTVV.

The rearrangement uses TRBV6-5 and TRBJ1-1; D is unclear. Germline V gives CDR1 MNHEY, CDR2 SVGAGI. This CDR3 spans 13 amino acids. Trimming pared 2 bases from V and 7 bases from J, leaving 11 bases between. CDR3 nucleotide sequence: TGTGCCAGCAGTTACAGGGCACTGGGTGAAGCTTTCTTT. Translating gives CASSYRALGEAFF.

The chain employs TRBV5-6 and TRBJ2-5; the match to TRBD1 covers 8 bases. The CDR3 length is 15 residues. Germline CDR1 SGHDT, CDR2 YYEEEE. Unmatched junction bases numbered 12, after V lost 6 bases and J lost 5 bases. The CDR3 here is CASTKGNRGVETQYF. CDR3 nucleotide sequence: TGTGCCAGCACCAAGGGAAACAGGGGGGTGGAGACCCAGTACTTC.

This clonotype has just a few counts. The chain uses TRBV4-1 and TRBJ2-1, with D uncertain. V lost 0 bases and J 2 bases, leaving 11 bases between the germline ends. Per germline, CDR1 MGHRA and CDR2 YSYEKL. This CDR3 region has 16 residues. The CDR3 sequence: CASSQEVARTYNEQFF. The CDR3 DNA reads as TGCGCCAGCAGCCAAGAGGTGGCCCGTACCTACAATGAGCAGTTCTTC.

The J gene is TRBJ2-1, the V gene TRBV19, with TRBD1 identical over 9 bases. The J segment lost 4 bases and the V segment lost 3 bases, leaving 7 bases of the junction unmatched. The CDR3 runs 16 residues. CDR1 LNHDA and CDR2 SQIVND come from the germline V gene (reference sequence). The CDR3 nucleotides read TGTGCCAGTAGTATTCCCAGGACAGGGGAATACAATGAGCAGTTCTTC. The encoded protein is CASSIPRTGEYNEQFF.

The chain is built from TRBV7-2 and TRBJ2-7; D possibly corresponds to TRBD1 (5 bases). Deletions cut 3 bases from V and 11 bases from J, with 14 bases between. CDR3 size: 12 residues. Germline loops: CDR1 SGHTA, CDR2 FQGNSA. The DNA for the CDR3 is TGTGCCAGCAGCTTCACAGGACGCCCAAAGTACTTC. It yields the protein CASSFTGRPKYF.

The chain couples TRBV4-1 to TRBJ1-5; D is perhaps TRBD1 (5 bases). V shed 3 bases and J shed 5 bases, with 5 bases lying between them. Germline loops: CDR1 MGHRA, CDR2 YSYEKL. The length of the CDR3 is 12 residues. The CDR3 loop reads CASSQGDQPQHF. The CDR3 DNA follows: TGCGCCAGCAGCCAGGGGGATCAGCCCCAGCATTTT.

This clonotype turned up a few times. The chain recombines TRBV5-4 with TRBJ2-7, with D hard to call. V lost 0 bases to trimming and J lost 0 bases, with 7 bases between them. The germline CDR1 and CDR2 sequences are SGHNT and YYREEE (reference sequence). The CDR3 totals 14 residues. In nucleotides, the CDR3 is TGTGCCAGCAGCTTGGAGGCAGCCTCCTACGAGCAGTACTTC. Protein product: CASSLEAASYEQYF.

The chain has TRBV29-1 and TRBJ2-3, with TRBD1 identical over 10 bases. The CDR3 is made up of 13 amino acids. The V segment lost 7 bases and the J segment 1 base; nucleotides outside the gene matches: 2. Germline CDR1 SQVTM, CDR2 ANQGSEA. The DNA of the CDR3 is TGCAGCGCTGGGACAGGGGGCACAGATACGCAGTATTTT. Its protein is CSAGTGGTDTQYF.

V and J are TRBV2 and TRBJ1-2, with 8 bases lining up with TRBD1. The germline V gene has CDR1 SNHLY and CDR2 FYNNEI. V lost 3 bases and J lost 8; bases outside the gene matches: 5. The CDR3 loop spans 13 amino acids. CDR3 bases: TGTGCCAGCAGTGAGCCCAGGGGGCACGGCTACACCTTC. Translated: CASSEPRGHGYTF.

This chain uses TRBV18 with TRBJ1-1, with D maybe TRBD1 (6 bases). Between the trimmed V and J ends, which lost 5 bases and 1 base, there was a span of 8 bases. Germline V CDR1 and CDR2: KGHSH, LQKENI. This CDR3 has 13 residues. CDR3 sequence (DNA): TGTGCCAGCTCAGCGGGACAGAACACTGAAGCTTTCTTT. Translated: CASSAGQNTEAFF. The whole variable domain, remainder taken from reference TRBV18 and TRBJ1-1, is NAGVMQNPRHLVRRRGQEARLRCSPMKGHSHVYWYRQLPEEGLKFMVYLQKENIIDESGMPKERFSAEFPKEGPSILRIQQVVRGDSAAYFCASSAGQNTEAFFGQGTRLTVV.

V gene TRBV13 combines with J gene TRBJ1-2; D is undetermined. The V gene's germline CDR1 is PRHDT and CDR2 FYEKMQ (reference sequence). The CDR3 is made up of 14 amino acids. The ends were cut back, 5 bases at V and 2 bases at J, with 12 bases in the middle. In nucleotides, the CDR3 is TGTGCCAGCAGCCCCCGGGGATTAAACTATGGCTACACCTTC. The encoded protein is CASSPRGLNYGYTF.

The rearrangement links TRBV5-4 to TRBJ2-1, with 9 positions matching TRBD2. V gave up 5 bases and J gave up 8 bases; unmatched junction bases: 11. Germline CDR1 is SGHNT and CDR2 is YYREEE (reference sequence). The CDR3 sequence is 15 residues long. CDR3 residues: CASRAGTSPGDEQFF. The DNA of the CDR3 is TGTGCCAGCAGGGCCGGGACTAGCCCCGGGGATGAGCAGTTCTTC.

V is TRBV5-1 and J is TRBJ1-2; 7 positions match TRBD1. This CDR3 contains 14 residues. Germline V gives CDR1 SGHRS, CDR2 YFSETQ. The junction had 9 bases not matched to a gene; V was cut back by 4 bases and J by 6 bases. The CDR3 here is CASSGNRDSHGYTF. The CDR3, as DNA: TGCGCCAGCAGCGGAAACCGGGACAGTCATGGCTACACCTTC.

The chain couples TRBV5-1 to TRBJ1-1; 8 positions agree with TRBD1. This CDR3 region has 15 residues. Germline trimming cut 4 bases from V and 5 bases from J; bases unmatched to any gene: 10. The germline gives CDR1 SGHRS, CDR2 YFSETQ. DNA of the CDR3: TGCGCCAGCAGCGTTAGCCTGACAGGGGCTACTGAAGCTTTCTTT. Translation gives CASSVSLTGATEAFF.

The V gene is TRBV30, the J gene TRBJ2-7; unclear D gene. The ends were cut back, 7 bases at V and 1 base at J, with 17 bases in the middle. Germline V lookup: CDR1 GTSNPN, CDR2 SVGIG (reference sequence). There are 14 residues in the CDR3. CDR3 sequence: CALVKDPNSYEQYF. DNA for the CDR3: TGTGCCTTAGTCAAAGACCCTAATTCCTACGAGCAGTACTTC.

The genes are TRBV5-1 and TRBJ2-7, with 13 bases aligning to TRBD2. The CDR3 totals 17 residues. Trimming took 4 bases from V and 0 from J; bases not matched to a gene: 7. Germline CDR1 reads SGHRS; CDR2 reads YFSETQ. CDR3 sequence (DNA): TGCGCCAGCAGCCGGACTAGCGGGGGCCTAAGCTCCTACGAGCAGTACTTC. It encodes CASSRTSGGLSSYEQYF.

This rearrangement joins TRBV29-1 to TRBJ1-5, with D hard to call. V shed 5 bases and J shed 4 bases, with 18 bases lying between them. CDR1 and CDR2 from the germline V gene are SQVTM and ANQGSEA. CDR3 length: 15 amino acids. The CDR3 reads CSVSLSSNFNQPQHF. The CDR3 DNA reads TGCAGCGTTTCCCTCAGTAGCAATTTTAATCAGCCCCAGCATTTT. The full variable domain, in which reference TRBV29-1 and TRBJ1-5 provide the parts outside the CDR3, is SAVISQKPSRDICQRGTSLTIQCQVDSQVTMMFWYRQQPGQSLTLIATANQGSEATYESGFVIDKFPISRPNLTFSTLTVSNMSPEDSSIYLCSVSLSSNFNQPQHFGDGTRLSIL.